The clone carrying this T cell receptor (beta chain) is labeled large based on frequency. The data are from a study of CD8 T cells in cerebrospinal fluid in Alzheimer's disease. There are 12 residues in the CDR3. CDR1 and CDR2 from the germline V gene are MNHEY and SVGAGI. After re-calling the 10x single-cell sequencing reads, TCRdb lists one entry per CDR3 protein, DNA absent. The repertoire shows some 1,200 distinct CDR3 sequences; the top ten hold 7.5% to 8%. V is TRBV6-5 and J is TRBJ2-7; TCRdb selects TRBD2, and the lack of DNA leaves this call unchecked. Sequenced input: cerebrospinal fluid. This TCR derives from a human donor in good health. Here the CDR3 reads CASINIAGEQYF.